This TCR beta chain was identified in a study of blood T cell repertoires in COVID-19. In the study overall: Both acute and convalescent COVID-19 samples were obtained from the United States, Italy and Spain. Sample material is recorded as cDNA or gDNA derived from T cells, B-cell-depleted T cells, or PBMCs.

The CDR3 is made up of 15 amino acids. Germline CDR1 MDHEN, CDR2 SYDVKM. Between the trimmed V and J ends, which lost 1 base and 4 bases, there was a span of 11 bases. Authors' data handling: Nucleated cell counts were estimated from reference gene primer amplification. Libraries were prepared by immunoSEQ multiplex PCR; TCRdb keeps only in-frame clonotypes and omits some of them. The V and J calls and the clone size are those of that table, but D and trimming were determined from the DNA. The sample includes roughly 150,000 clones, more than 70% of them seen just once. This clonotype was obtained from a woman of 80 years or more with active or convalescent COVID-19. The V and J genes are TRBV28 and TRBJ1-3, with D perhaps matching TRBD1 (6 bases). The source material was peripheral blood. The CDR3: CASSLLQGAGNTIYF. For the CDR3, the DNA is TGTGCCAGCAGTTTATTACAGGGAGCGGGAAACACCATATATTTT.